The TCR beta chain under discussion was sequenced for a study of neurological immune-mediated disorders. This clonotype was seen ten or more times. One entry per CDR3 protein, called by TCRdb with MiXCR from the 5' RACE reads. The top ten clones hold around 10% of a sample with 59,000 or so distinct CDR3 sequences, over 9.5% of them seen once. CDR1 ENHRY and CDR2 SYGVKD come from the germline V gene. With 6 bases removed from V and 2 bases from J, the gap between germline ends came to 16 bases. The CDR3 has 15 amino acids. This TCR was sampled from a woman aged 55-75 years with HTLV-1-associated myelopathy (HAM/TSP). The sequencing sample was made of PBMCs. The chain joins TRBV10-3 to TRBJ1-2; a possible D gene is TRBD1 (6 bases). In nucleotides, the CDR3 is TGTGCCATCAGCGCAACTGGGGGGGCGAACTATGGCTACACCTTC. As protein: CAISATGGANYGYTF.